This T cell receptor (beta chain) is from a study of blood T cell repertoires in COVID-19. Study-level information: Sample material is recorded as cDNA or gDNA derived from T cells, B-cell-depleted T cells, or PBMCs.

Germline V CDR1 and CDR2: LGHDT, YNNKEL (reference sequence). V lost 4 bases and J 6 bases, leaving 18 bases between the germline ends. The CDR3 has 16 residues. TCRdb's table, derived via immunoSEQ multiplex PCR, lists solely in-frame clones and lacks some. The table records about 75,000 clones, 88% of them present only once. V is TRBV3-1 (or the pseudogene TRBV3-2) and J is TRBJ2-2, with D possibly TRBD1 on 6 matching bases. The receptor's source is a human donor in a cohort sampled during active COVID-19. Sequenced sample: peripheral blood. The CDR3 nucleotides read TGTGCCAGCAGCCCCGGTGAAGGTTGGGGGCCCGGGGAGCTGTTTTTT. Translation gives CASSPGEGWGPGELFF.